The clone carrying this TCR beta chain was observed a single time. Some clones are missing from TCRdb's copy, which holds only in-frame ones; the method was immunoSEQ multiplex PCR. The sample contains over 1.4 million clones, over 95% of which appear only once. V gave up 8 bases and J gave up 5 bases, with 13 bases separating them. The CDR3 has 13 amino acids. CDR1 ENHRY and CDR2 SYGVKD come from the germline V gene. This entry belongs to a study of shared clonotypes between healthy human individuals. Study as a whole: Each donor contributed plates that comprised three CD4 naive, three CD4 memory, two CD8 naive and one CD8 memory.

The sample comprised naive CD4+ T cells sorted from blood. As for subset: CD45RA+ positively selected. The receptor comes from a man aged 25 to 40 in good health. The V gene is TRBV10-3, the J gene TRBJ2-1; D is unresolved. CDR3 region: CAIGSATNNEQFF. The DNA of the CDR3 is TGTGCCATCGGTTCAGCGACGAACAATGAGCAGTTCTTC.